This T cell receptor beta chain was identified in a study of cytomegalovirus exposure and HLA in healthy donors. Vbeta (60) and Jbeta (13) primers were used in the PCR. Clones were sequenced by immunoSEQ multiplex PCR, and TCRdb holds only the in-frame ones, with some missing. The sample yields tens of thousands of clones, approximately 80% seen once. The clonotype comes from a woman in her 50s in good health and CMV-seropositive. The sequencing sample was made of PBMCs.

CDR3 amino acids: CASSYGGATGANVLTF. In nucleotides, the CDR3 is TGTGCCAGCAGTTACGGCGGGGCAACTGGGGCCAACGTCCTGACTTTC. The chain uses TRBV6-5 and TRBJ2-6; weak D call: TRBD2 (6 bases). The CDR3 length is 16 residues. Trimming cost V 2 bases and J 2 bases, with 10 bases left between them. The germline V gene encodes CDR1 MNHEY and CDR2 SVGAGI.